This entry lists 8 T cell receptor beta chains sequenced from one sample in a study of T-cell reconstitution after alpha-beta-depleted transplantation in children. Preparation of the TCRbeta library involved a method that used unique molecular identifiers. TCRdb reanalysed the PCR reads using MiXCR and keeps one entry per CDR3 protein. Among about 540,000 distinct CDR3 sequences, 27% were seen once, and the ten largest hold about 35%. The sequencing used PBMCs, collected before TCRalphabeta/CD19-depleted stem cell transplant. The receptors here all came from a boy less than two years old with Wiskott-Aldrich syndrome, due to receive a stem cell transplant.

Only a few counts were recorded for this clonotype. The CDR3 DNA reads TGCGCCAGCAGCTTGGAAGGGAATCTGGGCGAGCAGTACTTC. Its protein product is CASSLEGNLGEQYF. V gene TRBV5-1 combines with J gene TRBJ2-7; D remains unclear. V lost 0 bases to trimming and J lost 6 bases, with 13 bases between them. Germline V gives CDR1 SGHRS, CDR2 YFSETQ. The CDR3 totals 14 residues. The whole variable domain, remainder taken from reference TRBV5-1 and TRBJ2-7, is KAGVTQTPRYLIKTRGQQVTLSCSPISGHRSVSWYQQTPGQGLQFLFEYFSETQRNKGNFPGRFSGRQFSNSRSEMNVSTLELGDSALYLCASSLEGNLGEQYFGPGTRLTVT.

Only a few counts were recorded for this clonotype. The rearrangement links TRBV5-1 to TRBJ2-3; TRBD1 is a possible D gene (6 bases). CDR1 SGHRS and CDR2 YFSETQ come from the germline V gene. The CDR3 spans 15 residues. V dropped 2 bases and J dropped 0 bases, with 10 bases sitting between them. CDR3 sequence: CASSLNRESTDTQYF. CDR3 bases: TGCGCCAGCAGCTTAAACAGGGAGAGCACAGATACGCAGTATTTT.

This clonotype was seen only a few times. This chain joins TRBV7-9 and TRBJ2-5; tentative D call: TRBD1 (5 bases). This CDR3 has 13 amino acids. Germline-derived CDR1 and CDR2 are SEHNR and FQNEAQ (reference sequence). V was trimmed by 1 base and J by 5 bases, leaving 8 bases between them. CDR3 loop: CASSLGGVETQYF. In DNA form, the CDR3 reads TGTGCCAGCAGCTTAGGGGGCGTTGAGACCCAGTACTTC.

CDR3: CASSLNSVSYEQYF. CDR3 DNA sequence: TGCGCCAGCAGCTTGAATAGCGTCTCCTACGAGCAGTACTTC. This chain connects TRBV5-1 to TRBJ2-7; weak D call: TRBD2 (5 bases). Germline V gene sequence: CDR1 SGHRS, CDR2 YFSETQ. CDR3 length equals 14 residues. The germline V and J ends were trimmed by 1 base and 0 bases, with 8 bases remaining between them.

The rearrangement uses TRBV7-2 and TRBJ2-7; the D gene is possibly TRBD1 (5 bases). Looked up from germline, CDR1 is SGHTA and CDR2 is FQGNSA. This CDR3 is 13 amino acids long. Trimming took 5 bases from V and 4 from J, leaving 12 bases between them. As DNA, the CDR3 is TGTGCCAGCAGCCATGGGGCGTGGTACGAGCAGTACTTC. It codes for CASSHGAWYEQYF.

V is TRBV7-6 and J is TRBJ2-5; 7 bases match TRBD2. The length of the CDR3 is 15 residues. J was trimmed by 5 bases and V by 5 bases; bases with no gene match: 11. Germline V gene lookup returns CDR1 SGHVS and CDR2 FNYEAQ. CDR3 in DNA: TGTGCCAGCAGCACACATAGCGGGCGAGGGGAGACCCAGTACTTC. Protein: CASSTHSGRGETQYF.

This clonotype was seen only a few times. The V and J genes are TRBV20-1 and TRBJ2-1; 8 nucleotides line up with TRBD1. The CDR3 length is 14 residues. V gave up 3 bases and J gave up 4 bases; unmatched junction bases: 5. Germline V gene sequence: CDR1 DFQATT, CDR2 SNEGSKA (reference sequence). The CDR3 region has the DNA TGCAGTGCTAGCGACAGGGGACAATACAATGAGCAGTTCTTC. Translation: CSASDRGQYNEQFF.

This clonotype was detected a few times. The rearrangement links TRBV28 to TRBJ2-2, with 12 bases aligning to TRBD2. V gave up 5 bases and J gave up 2 bases; unmatched junction bases: 6. CDR1 is MDHEN, CDR2 SYDVKM, per germline. The CDR3 runs to 17 residues. CDR3 amino acids: CASSATSGSRNTGELFF. In DNA, the CDR3 is TGTGCCAGCAGTGCGACTAGCGGGAGTCGTAACACCGGGGAGCTGTTTTTT.